This paragraph covers one T cell receptor (beta chain) sequence. These data are taken from a study of blood T cell repertoires in COVID-19. Looking at the study overall: Specimens from acute and convalescent COVID-19 originated in the United States, Italy and Spain. PBMCs, B-cell-depleted T cells, or T cells provided the cDNA or gDNA that made up the material.

Germline CDR1 and CDR2: SGHTA and FQGNSA. CDR3 length equals 16 residues. The junction had 12 bases not matched to a gene; V was cut back by 1 base and J by 6 bases. Per the study methods: The authors estimated nucleated cell counts from reference gene primer amplification. The method was immunoSEQ multiplex PCR; TCRdb's version includes in-frame clones alone and lacks a portion of them. That table is the source of V, J and clone size, and D and trimming were worked out from the DNA. The sample lists around 120,000 clones; roughly 79% were seen once. The gene calls are TRBV7-2 and TRBJ2-7, with 7 bases matching TRBD2. This receptor was obtained from a man aged 70-80 years with active or convalescent COVID-19. The sample taken for sequencing was peripheral blood. The CDR3 is CASSLGFAGAGSEQYF. CDR3 bases: TGTGCCAGCAGCTTAGGGTTCGCGGGAGCAGGTTCCGAGCAGTACTTC.